One and the same sample provided the 26 T cell receptor beta chains below, sequenced in a study of T cell repertoires in cytomegalovirus infection. TCRdb re-called the reads through MiXCR, storing one row per CDR3 protein. The data show fewer than 150,000 distinct CDR3 sequences, 30% seen once. Their target antigens are unknown. Source: CD8+ T cells from cultured PBMCs, taken from culture after CMV antigen stimulation. The receptors stem from a human donor in good health (CMV status not recorded). Some clones in this sample may be carry-over from other donors' samples.

Remarks on this clonotype: The junction departs from the called germline gene at one end, perhaps through a read error. The rearrangement links TRBV2 to TRBJ2-1; D remains unclear. The CDR3 has 10 residues. Germline V CDR1 and CDR2: SNHLY, FYNNEI. The CDR3 bases are TGTGCCAGCCTTCCGAATGAGCAGTGCTTC. This gives the protein CASLPNEQCF.

V usage is TRBV6-6 and J usage is TRBJ2-6; TRBD1 matches at 10 bases. V shed 4 bases and J 1 base; nucleotides not matched to a gene: 7. This CDR3 is 18 amino acids long. Germline V gives CDR1 MNHNY, CDR2 SVGAGI (reference sequence). Here the CDR3 reads CASSWTTGGLSGANVLTF. The CDR3, as DNA: TGTGCCAGCAGTTGGACGACAGGGGGCCTATCTGGGGCCAACGTCCTGACTTTC.

The chain links TRBV12-3 or TRBV12-4 to TRBJ1-5; D unclear. The CDR3 contains 17 residues. The ends were cut back, 3 bases at V and 9 bases at J, with 24 bases in the middle. CDR3 in DNA: TGTGCCAGCAGTTTTCTGAGGCATATGACTGACCGGTGGCCCCAGCATTTT. Protein product: CASSFLRHMTDRWPQHF.

This clonotype has a handful of counts. The chain uses TRBV20-1 and TRBJ1-1, with D perhaps matching TRBD1 (6 bases). V was cut by 3 bases and J by 5 bases, with 10 bases left in between. Germline V gene lookup returns CDR1 DFQATT and CDR2 SNEGSKA (reference sequence). This CDR3 has 12 residues. DNA for the CDR3: TGCAGTGCTAGCAAAGGGGGGACTGAAGCTTTCTTT. Its translation is CSASKGGTEAFF.

As DNA, the CDR3 is TGTGCCAGCAGCGGACAGGGGACCTATGGCTACACCTTC. Encoded protein: CASSGQGTYGYTF. The chain links TRBV12-3 or TRBV12-4 to TRBJ1-2, with 9 bases lining up with TRBD1. The CDR3 is 13 amino acids. The V segment lost 6 bases and the J segment 4 bases; nucleotides outside the gene matches: 3.

With regard to this clonotype: This sequence may be a read error, since a much larger clone differs from it by one base. The J gene is TRBJ1-6, the V gene TRBV5-6; D may be TRBD1 (6 bases). The CDR3 contains 17 residues. The V and J ends lost 5 bases and 7 bases respectively, with 22 bases between them. Looked up from germline, CDR1 is SGHDT and CDR2 is YYEEEE. The CDR3 loop is CASSQHYQGTLNSPLHF. The CDR3 bases are TGTGCCAGCAGTCAACACTATCAGGGGACTTTGAATTCACCCCTCCACTTT.

The chain joins TRBV5-5 to TRBJ1-5; TRBD1 aligns across 12 bases. In germline, CDR1 is SGHKS, CDR2 YYEKEE (reference sequence). The trim removed 3 bases at V and 8 bases at J, leaving 3 bases unmatched. CDR3 length: 14 amino acids. CDR3 sequence: CASSSGTGGEPQHF. The CDR3 region has the DNA TGTGCCAGCAGCTCCGGGACAGGGGGCGAGCCCCAGCATTTT.

This clonotype showed up just a few times. CDR3 sequence reads: CASSLLGSRSGNTIYF. The CDR3 nucleotides read TGTGCCAGCAGCTTGTTAGGCTCCCGCTCTGGAAACACCATATATTTT. V is TRBV7-9 and J is TRBJ1-3, with D unclear. The CDR3 consists of 16 residues. The germline CDR1 and CDR2 sequences are SEHNR and FQNEAQ (reference sequence). V dropped 3 bases and J dropped 0 bases, with 12 bases sitting between them.

This clonotype was detected a few times. V gene TRBV6-5 combines with J gene TRBJ2-1, with a possible D match to TRBD2 (5 bases). This CDR3 has 17 residues. V was pared by 0 bases and J by 3 bases, with 15 bases between. The germline gives CDR1 MNHEY, CDR2 SVGAGI. The CDR3 is CASSYSVVSEIYNEQFF. CDR3 in DNA: TGTGCCAGCAGTTACTCGGTTGTTAGCGAGATCTACAATGAGCAGTTCTTC.

This clonotype has only a few counts. The rearrangement joins TRBV13 to TRBJ2-3, with D perhaps TRBD1 (7 bases). V shed 1 base and J shed 3 bases, with 14 bases lying between them. Germline V gives CDR1 PRHDT, CDR2 FYEKMQ (reference sequence). This CDR3 is built from 16 residues. The CDR3 spells CASSLAQAGGTDTQYF. CDR3 coding DNA: TGTGCCAGCAGCTTAGCCCAGGCAGGGGGGACAGATACGCAGTATTTT.

This rearrangement joins TRBV24-1 to TRBJ2-2, with 8 nucleotides matching TRBD1. CDR3 length: 16 amino acids. The germline V gene encodes CDR1 KGHDR and CDR2 SFDVKD. Unmatched junction bases numbered 2, after V lost 2 bases and J lost 1 base. The CDR3 DNA sequence: TGTGCCACCAGTGATTCCGGGACAGGGAACACCGGGGAGCTGTTTTTT. It encodes CATSDSGTGNTGELFF.

The rearrangement uses TRBV2 and TRBJ2-7; 8 bases line up with TRBD2. Germline V CDR1 and CDR2: SNHLY, FYNNEI. The CDR3 is made up of 17 amino acids. The V gene end was trimmed by 8 bases and the J gene end by 0 bases; junction bases not matched to a gene: 15. The CDR3 loop reads CASGGSLAGDLSYEQYF. The CDR3 DNA sequence: TGTGCCAGCGGTGGATCCCTAGCGGGCGATCTCTCCTACGAGCAGTACTTC.

This chain links TRBV6-1 with TRBJ2-3; D is perhaps TRBD1 or TRBD2 (5 bases each). The CDR3 has 15 amino acids. CDR1 is MNHNS, CDR2 SASEGT, per germline. V was trimmed by 5 bases and J by 5 bases, leaving 17 bases between them. Written as DNA, the CDR3 is TGTGCCAGCAGTTATGCCGCAGGGAGAGGAGATACGCAGTATTTT. Residues: CASSYAAGRGDTQYF.

This clonotype was observed a few times. The chain couples TRBV6-5 to TRBJ2-1; TRBD2 matches at 14 bases. The CDR3 runs 19 residues. Germline assignment: CDR1 MNHEY and CDR2 SVGAGI. V was pared by 5 bases and J by 4 bases, with 13 bases of the junction left unmatched. In nucleotides, the CDR3 is TGTGCCAGCAGTGGGACTAGCGGGGGCGTCAGCTTCCTTTACAATGAGCAGTTCTTC. It specifies CASSGTSGGVSFLYNEQFF.

This chain connects TRBV12-3 or TRBV12-4 to TRBJ2-7; no clear D gene. With 4 bases removed from V and 3 bases from J, the gap between germline ends came to 13 bases. This CDR3 is 14 amino acids long. CDR3 nucleotides: TGTGCCAGCAGTTCTACAGTGGTCGACTACGAGCAGTACTTC. The encoded protein is CASSSTVVDYEQYF.

This clonotype has only a few counts. The chain uses TRBV4-2 and TRBJ2-4; D is unresolved. CDR1 is LGHNA and CDR2 is YNFKEQ in the germline V gene. Trimming removed 4 bases at V and 8 bases at J, with 9 bases between. The CDR3 is 12 amino acids. CDR3 bases: TGTGCCAGCAGCCCAGCAGGTCACATTCAGTACTTC. This codes for CASSPAGHIQYF.

The genes are TRBV5-4 and TRBJ2-5; 11 nucleotides line up with TRBD1. This CDR3 contains 16 residues. CDR1 is SGHNT, CDR2 YYREEE, per germline (reference sequence). The V gene end was trimmed by 4 bases and the J gene end by 2 bases; junction bases not matched to a gene: 7. In DNA form, the CDR3 reads TGTGCCAGCAGCCTACAGGGACAGGGGGTGCAAGAGACCCAGTACTTC. This gives the protein CASSLQGQGVQETQYF. The full variable domain, with the rest looked up from reference TRBV5-4 and TRBJ2-5, is ETGVTQSPTHLIKTRGQQVTLRCSSQSGHNTVSWYQQALGQGPQFIFQYYREEENGRGNFPPRFSGLQFPNYSSELNVNALELDDSALYLCASSLQGQGVQETQYFGPGTRLLVL.

This sequence joins TRBV11-2 and TRBJ2-3; 9 bases align to TRBD1. The germline V gene encodes CDR1 SGHAT and CDR2 FQNNGV. J lost 0 bases, V lost 5 bases, and 6 bases had no gene match. The CDR3 is 16 residues long. The CDR3 nucleotides are TGTGCCAGCAGCCCACGACAGGGGGAAAGCACAGATACGCAGTATTTT. As protein: CASSPRQGESTDTQYF.

The chain joins TRBV7-6 to TRBJ2-5, with 11 bases identical to TRBD2. The CDR3 totals 16 residues. Germline values: CDR1 SGHVS, CDR2 FNYEAQ. After removal of 1 base from V and 5 bases from J, the junction contained 6 bases not matched to a gene. CDR3 sequence (DNA): TGTGCCAGCAGCTTAGTCCTAGCGGGGGGTCGGGAGACCCAGTACTTC. As protein: CASSLVLAGGRETQYF.

This chain connects TRBV12-3 or TRBV12-4 to TRBJ1-5; D is possibly TRBD1 (5 bases). Deletions cut 6 bases from V and 0 bases from J, with 12 bases between. CDR3 size: 15 residues. CDR3 nucleotide sequence: TGTGCCAGCAGCCCTGGGGGGTATAGCAATCAGCCCCAGCATTTT. It yields the protein CASSPGGYSNQPQHF.

The chain couples TRBV20-1 to TRBJ2-3; 10 bases fit TRBD2. The CDR3 is 17 residues long. Germline V lookup: CDR1 DFQATT, CDR2 SNEGSKA (reference sequence). Trimming took 3 bases from V and 2 from J; bases not matched to a gene: 11. CDR3 sequence reads: CSASYLLLAGSTDTQYF. CDR3 in DNA: TGCAGTGCTAGTTATCTTTTACTAGCGGGATCCACAGATACGCAGTATTTT.

On this clonotype: One junction end does not reproduce the germline sequence, and a read error may be involved. The chain employs TRBV5-3 and TRBJ2-6; no clear D. TRBV5-3 is identified as an open reading frame with a role that is uncertain. This CDR3 is 15 amino acids long. The CDR3 protein is CASSLADSGANVLTF. The CDR3 DNA follows: TGTGCCAGCAGCTTGGCCGATTCTGGGGCCAACGTCCTGACTTTC.

This clonotype has a handful of counts. The chain carries TRBV15 and TRBJ2-7; 7 nucleotides line up with TRBD1. Germline assignment: CDR1 LNHNV and CDR2 YYDKDF (reference sequence). The CDR3 length is 17 residues. V lost 4 bases and J lost 2; bases outside the gene matches: 14. CDR3 sequence reads: CATSIIGRDSYPYEQYF. The CDR3 DNA sequence: TGTGCCACCAGCATAATCGGCCGGGACAGCTACCCCTACGAGCAGTACTTC.

The rearrangement joins TRBV28 to TRBJ1-6, with D possibly being TRBD1 (6 bases). The CDR3 loop spans 18 amino acids. The V end lost 2 bases, the J end lost 4 bases, and 18 bases lay between the germline ends. From germline, CDR1 is MDHEN and CDR2 SYDVKM. CDR3 in amino acids: CASSLPPAGDKYNSPLHF. In DNA, the CDR3 is TGTGCCAGCAGTTTACCCCCGGCTGGGGACAAGTATAATTCACCCCTCCACTTT. The complete variable domain, with remaining parts taken from reference TRBV28 and TRBJ1-6, reads DVKVTQSSRYLVKRTGEKVFLECVQDMDHENMFWYRQDPGLGLRLIYFSYDVKMKEKGDIPEGYSVSREKKERFSLILESASTNQTSMYLCASSLPPAGDKYNSPLHFGNGTRLTVT.

This clonotype was found once. CDR3 in amino acids: CATGQGVYEQYF. The CDR3 coding sequence is TGTGCTACGGGACAGGGGGTCTACGAGCAGTACTTC. V usage is TRBV27 and J usage is TRBJ2-7; TRBD1 agrees at 11 bases. This CDR3 region has 12 residues. CDR1 is MNHEY, CDR2 SMNVEV, per germline (reference sequence).

The chain employs TRBV13 and TRBJ1-4; 7 positions agree with TRBD1. Germline values: CDR1 PRHDT, CDR2 FYEKMQ (reference sequence). The junction had 6 bases not matched to a gene; V was cut back by 8 bases and J by 6 bases. CDR3 length: 13 residues. In nucleotides, the CDR3 is TGTGCCAGCTGGAGCAGGGGGGATGAAAAACTGTTTTTT. Protein sequence: CASWSRGDEKLFF. The full variable domain, completed using reference TRBV13 and TRBJ1-4, is AAGVIQSPRHLIKEKRETATLKCYPIPRHDTVYWYQQGPGQDPQFLISFYEKMQSDKGSIPDRFSAQQFSDYHSELNMSSLELGDSALYFCASWSRGDEKLFFGSGTQLSVL.